This entry describes one TCR beta chain. The data were taken from a study of blood T cell repertoires in COVID-19. Study details: Sources were T cells, B-cell-depleted T cells, or PBMCs; the material itself was cDNA or gDNA.

Authors' data handling: Counts of nucleated cells, estimated from reference gene primer amplification, were obtained. The repertoire was sequenced with immunoSEQ multiplex PCR; TCRdb's copy has only in-frame clones and lacks some. From that table come the V and J calls and clone size; the DNA was used to work out D and trimming. In the table there are over 300,000 clones, around 87% of which are singletons. The germline CDR1 and CDR2 sequences are LNHDA and SQIVND (reference sequence). This CDR3 spans 13 amino acids. V gave up 10 bases and J gave up 0 bases, with 10 bases separating them. The sample was peripheral blood. The sequence was obtained from a man aged 18 to 29 with active or convalescent COVID-19. The chain uses TRBV19 and TRBJ1-5; D is uncertain. CDR3 nucleotides: TGTGCCACCCGAGATACTAGCAATCAGCCCCAGCATTTT. This gives the protein CATRDTSNQPQHF.